Each of the 9 T cell receptor beta chains below was sequenced from the same sample in a study of T-cell reconstitution after alpha-beta-depleted transplantation in children. The TCRbeta library was prepared with unique molecular identifiers. TCRdb ran MiXCR on the PCR reads and lists one entry per CDR3 protein. The sample carries about 400,000 distinct CDR3 sequences, roughly 16% recorded once. This material consisted of PBMCs, mostly from graft donor cells, taken 360 days after TCRalphabeta/CD19-depleted stem cell transplant. These receptors were taken from a boy younger than two who had a stem cell transplant for Wiskott-Aldrich syndrome, so the T cells may come from the graft donor.

This clonotype was observed a few times. V is TRBV20-1 and J is TRBJ1-2; 7 nucleotides align to TRBD1. The V segment lost 3 bases and the J segment 4 bases; nucleotides outside the gene matches: 5. This CDR3 region has 13 residues. CDR1 is DFQATT, CDR2 SNEGSKA, per germline (reference sequence). The CDR3 spells CSARRRTGYGYTF. The DNA of the CDR3 is TGCAGTGCTAGGAGGAGGACAGGCTATGGCTACACCTTC.

This clonotype showed up many times. DNA for the CDR3: TGTGCCAGCAGCGCAAACCTATTAGCGGGGGCTCTTATCTCCGAGCAGTTCTTC. This codes for CASSANLLAGALISEQFF. This sequence joins TRBV11-2 and TRBJ2-1, with 9 positions matching TRBD2. In germline, CDR1 is SGHAT, CDR2 FQNNGV. After removal of 5 bases from V and 10 bases from J, the junction contained 21 bases not matched to a gene. The CDR3 sequence is 18 residues long.

In this sample, this clonotype turned up many times. The chain combines TRBV5-5 with TRBJ2-1; D is undetermined. The germline gives CDR1 SGHKS, CDR2 YYEKEE (reference sequence). The CDR3 consists of 18 residues. Trimming removed 0 bases from V and 4 bases from J, with 20 bases in between. CDR3 region: CASSLEFGWPPRYNEQFF. The CDR3 DNA follows: TGTGCCAGCAGCTTGGAGTTCGGCTGGCCTCCCAGATACAATGAGCAGTTCTTC.

This clonotype was counted only a few times. V is TRBV3-1 and J is TRBJ2-6; TRBD1 or TRBD2 may be the D gene (5 bases each). Germline CDR1 LGHDT, CDR2 YNNKEL (reference sequence). The ends were cut back, 0 bases at V and 4 bases at J, with 10 bases in the middle. The CDR3 consists of 16 residues. CDR3 sequence (DNA): TGTGCCAGCAGCCAAGATGGGGGTGTGGGGGCCAACGTCCTGACTTTC. This translates into CASSQDGGVGANVLTF.

The chain links TRBV6-5 to TRBJ2-2, with 15 bases that match TRBD2. V lost 2 bases and J lost 8; bases outside the gene matches: 0. Germline CDR1 and CDR2: MNHEY and SVGAGI. The CDR3 runs 15 residues. CDR3: CASSYGTSGGGELFF. The CDR3 DNA is TGTGCCAGCAGTTACGGGACTAGCGGGGGGGGGGAGCTGTTTTTT.

The CDR3 spells CASTPGLAVNEQFF. CDR3 DNA: TGCGCCAGCACCCCGGGACTAGCTGTAAATGAGCAGTTCTTC. This chain uses TRBV4-3 with TRBJ2-1, with 9 nucleotides matching TRBD2. Germline V gene data show CDR1 as LGHNA and CDR2 as YSLEER. The CDR3 extends over 14 amino acids. V trimming: 7 bases; J trimming: 7 bases; junction bases outside the gene matches: 8.

The V call is TRBV7-8, the J call TRBJ2-1; D remains unclear. V lost 4 bases and J lost 3, with 10 bases in between. This CDR3 region has 14 residues. Germline CDR1 is SGHVS and CDR2 is FQNEAQ. CDR3 sequence reads: CASSSITNYNEQFF. The CDR3, as DNA: TGTGCCAGCAGCTCGATCACGAACTACAATGAGCAGTTCTTC.

This clonotype was seen a handful of times. The chain links TRBV27 to TRBJ2-7; 8 bases line up with TRBD1. The germline V gene encodes CDR1 MNHEY and CDR2 SMNVEV (reference sequence). Unmatched junction bases numbered 7, after V lost 5 bases and J lost 1 base. The CDR3 runs to 15 residues. CDR3 sequence reads: CASSVRQGTSYEQYF. CDR3 in DNA: TGTGCCAGCAGTGTCCGACAGGGGACTTCCTACGAGCAGTACTTC.

V usage is TRBV5-1 and J usage is TRBJ2-6, with D possibly TRBD1 on 6 matching bases. The CDR3 loop spans 15 amino acids. Trimming shortened V by 4 bases and J by 0 bases, and 8 bases separated the two germline ends. Looked up from germline, CDR1 is SGHRS and CDR2 is YFSETQ. DNA of the CDR3: TGCGCCAGCAGCACGGACAGCTCTGGGGCCAACGTCCTGACTTTC. It specifies CASSTDSSGANVLTF.